The clone carrying this TCR beta chain has more than one count but fewer than ten. Its antigen is not known. The sample is drawn from a study of shared clonotypes between healthy human individuals. The CDR3 extends over 11 amino acids. V trimming: 10 bases; J trimming: 5 bases; junction bases outside the gene matches: 4. Germline assignment: CDR1 SNHLY and CDR2 FYNNEI. TCRdb's table, derived via immunoSEQ multiplex PCR, lists solely in-frame clones and lacks some. The table has under 600,000 clones, less than 98% seen once. Points from the study as a whole: Rarefaction demonstrated incomplete sorted-subset sequencing despite large depth. A small donor pool kept down the genetic and exposure-history diversity that was represented.

The rearrangement joins TRBV2 to TRBJ1-2; 7 bases map to TRBD1. The sequencing sample was made of naive CD4+ T cells sorted from blood. Subset meaning: CD45RA+ positively selected. The source is a woman aged 25 to 39 in good health. DNA for the CDR3: TGTGCCAACCCGACAGGGTATGGCTACACCTTC. Its translation: CANPTGYGYTF.